This T cell receptor (beta chain) was identified in a study of blood T cell repertoires in COVID-19 (dated by TCRdb to the early 2020s). For the study in its entirety: Collaborator samples came from the United States, Italy and Spain and covered acute and convalescent phases of COVID-19. The prospective study material was composed of cDNA or gDNA derived from T cells, B-cell-depleted T cells, or PBMCs. The dataset comprised deeply sampled blood TCRbeta repertoires from subjects exposed to, actively infected with, or recovered from COVID-19. A freely available public database, intended as a resource for researchers studying the immune response to SARS-CoV-2, is where the repertoires were released. Samples were obtained from the ongoing ImmuneRACE study (first 160 participants) and from 950 to 1,500 subjects provided by 6 global collaborators. The sample metadata nearly always contained a de-identified subject ID, COVID-19 status, age in years and sex. HLA class I and class II types, where available, came from metadata supplied by the sample provider rather than from assay-based typing.

TCRbeta CDR3 regions were amplified from genomic DNA by means of the immunoSEQ Assay, a bias-controlled multiplex PCR. The authors' pipeline ran thus. The number of nucleated cells in each sample was estimated by amplification of reference gene primers within the assay. To quantify the absolute abundance of each unique TCRbeta CDR3 rearrangement, sequence reads were collapsed and filtered. For each sample, productive Simpson clonality was calculated as the square root of Simpson's diversity index over productive rearrangements. The source is immuneACCESS, and TCRdb retained only in-frame sequences with V and J called. Part of the clones is not carried over; for the studies checked, unresolved V genes explain less than half of this, and the remainder is unexplained. V, J and clone size are taken as reported in that table, and D and trimming were inferred from the DNA itself. Across this sample there are about 60,000 clones, with over 70% seen only once. The top ten constitute about 34% of the sample.

General conclusions and limits of the study: The amount of clinical and demographic metadata varied by source and participant and was provided uncurated.

The collaborating institutions used their own protocols to collect whole blood in K2EDTA tubes. For TCRbeta analysis, collaborators shipped samples in one of three forms: frozen whole blood, isolated PBMCs, or DNA extracted from either of those sample types. V was cut back by 0 bases and J by 11 bases, leaving a gap of 26 bases between them. The CDR3 measures 17 amino acids from cysteine to phenylalanine. The read is trimmed to its CDR3 DNA, 51 bases read in frame from base 1. Based on the germline V gene (reference sequence), the CDR1 and CDR2 sequences are SGHNT and YYREEE. Comments on this clone: Its antigen is currently not known. The record has no base qualities; no much larger clone is one base away.

This receptor was obtained from a human donor in a cohort sampled during active COVID-19. Specimen: peripheral blood. The chain is made from TRBV5-4 and TRBJ1-2; TRBD1 is a weak D gene call, 6 bases matching. The sequenced DNA is TGTGCCAGCAGCTTGGCAGGACGAGGGGGAGTGTTGAGGGGTTACACCTTC. It specifies CASSLAGRGGVLRGYTF.